The T cell receptor beta chain described here comes from a study of CD8+ T cells in alopecia areata (dated by TCRdb to the late 2010s). Study-level background: High-throughput TCRbeta sequencing was used to examine T cell clonal expansion in alopecia areata in both the C3H/HeJ mouse model and human patients. Human TCRbeta sequencing covered scalp tissue and sorted CD4+ and CD8+ peripheral blood T cells from patchy and totalis/universalis alopecia areata patients and healthy controls. Clonality in the scalp was compared among normal scalp (n=4), patchy alopecia areata scalp (n=8), and alopecia totalis/universalis scalp (n=8). The RNA source kit depended on sample type: the PAXgene miRNA kit for fixed scalp, the miRNeasy kit for PBMCs, and the RNeasy kit for mouse skin. immunoSEQ multiplex PCR using 35 Vbeta forward primers and 13 Jbeta reverse primers was used to amplify TCRbeta CDR3 regions. The research as a whole found: Compared with normal scalp, lesional scalp, particularly in alopecia totalis/universalis, had higher clonality and more expanded CD8+ clones, which suggests antigenic drive. Shared TCR sequences between patients were less evident than in mice, which may be partly attributable to HLA diversity in the patient population. Unlike mouse skin, which is dominated by gammadelta T cells, normal human skin has resident alphabeta T cells that are also sequenced, and this complicates analysis of the scalp TCR repertoire.

PBMCs were separated by density centrifugation and stained for CD3, CD4 and CD8, after which CD4+ and CD8+ T cells were sorted on a FACSAria. Unaffected controls provided scalp biopsies and blood samples. Comments on this clone: Its cognate antigen has yet to be identified. One base away there is no much larger clone; base qualities are not given.

Taken from cysteine to phenylalanine, the CDR3 has 15 residues. CDR3 DNA only is kept here, 45 bases in frame from base 1. For CDR1 and CDR2, the germline V gene lists SQVTM and ANQGSEA. The junction shows trimming of 4 bases on V and 0 bases on J, plus 13 bases between the germline ends. The library came from the immunoSEQ multiplex PCR assay. To provide template for TCR sequencing, every sample had RNA extracted and reverse transcribed into cDNA. First-strand cDNA was synthesized using SuperScript III with a 2:1 mix of oligo-dT and random hexamers. A synthetic immune receptor repertoire was used to assess amplification bias, and residual bias was removed computationally. On the study's bioinformatics: Raw reads were preprocessed for error removal, and CDR3 was defined according to IMGT conventions as running from the conserved cysteine to phenylalanine. Clonality was computed by normalizing Shannon entropy by log2 of the number of productive unique TCRs and subtracting the result from 1. Whether each scalp clone was CD4 or CD8 was inferred by checking scalp TCRbeta sequences against the CD4 and CD8 repertoires from sorted blood. What TCRdb holds here is the immuneACCESS table cut down to in-frame rearrangements. Part of the clones is not present; checked against another copy, under half of the missing clones reflect an unresolved V gene, and the others are unexplained. V and J calls and clone size are copied from that table; D and trimming were computed from the DNA. This sample lists more than 95,000 clones; roughly 66% were detected once. The ten largest clones take up approximately 3% of the sample.

The clonotype comes from a human donor in good health. The specimen sequenced was CD4+ T cells sorted from blood. The chain was built from TRBV29-1 and TRBJ2-1; too little of a D gene remains to name it. The CDR3 loop reads CSVGYSASSYNEQFF. The nucleotide sequence is TGCAGCGTTGGGTACAGCGCGAGCTCCTACAATGAGCAGTTCTTC.